This T cell receptor beta chain comes out of a study of blood T cell repertoires in COVID-19. This CDR3 contains 15 residues. V lost 6 bases to trimming and J lost 6 bases, with 20 bases between them. Germline-derived CDR1 and CDR2 are MGHDK and SYGVNS. Clinical history as reported by participants underpinned cohort assignment. The repertoire was sequenced with immunoSEQ multiplex PCR; TCRdb's copy has only in-frame clones and lacks some. The profile shows around 200,000 clones, 86% of them singletons. J is TRBJ1-2 and V is TRBV25-1; possible D gene TRBD1, 6 bases. The sequencing sample was made of PBMCs or T cells enriched from blood (not recorded which). This clonotype originated in a woman aged 50 to 65 in a cohort exposed to, infected with or recovered from COVID-19 (not recorded which). This chain's CDR3 is CASRGNRDRSNGYTF. In nucleotides, the CDR3 is TGTGCCAGCAGGGGGAACAGGGACCGCTCTAATGGCTACACCTTC.